This record looks at one TCR beta chain sequence and its context. The target of this receptor is not known. No much larger clone exists at a distance of one base, and base qualities are not known. This record comes from a study of blood T cell repertoires in COVID-19 (dated by TCRdb to 2020 to 2022). As for the study more broadly: Collaborator samples came from the United States, Italy and Spain and covered acute and convalescent phases of COVID-19. The material from the prospective study consisted of cDNA or gDNA derived from T cells, B-cell-depleted T cells, or PBMCs. Deeply sampled blood TCRbeta repertoires from subjects exposed to, actively infected with, or recovered from COVID-19 were included in the dataset. A freely available public database, intended as a resource for researchers studying the immune response to SARS-CoV-2, is where the repertoires were released. The samples were drawn from the first 160 participants of the ongoing ImmuneRACE study and from 1,254 subjects provided by 6 global collaborators. A de-identified subject ID, COVID-19 status, age in years and sex were almost always included in the sample metadata. Where available, HLA class I and class II types were taken from metadata supplied by the sample provider and were not determined by assay-based typing. Beyond this particular receptor, the publication reports: How much clinical and demographic metadata was included differed by source and by participant, and the metadata was provided uncurated.

Whole blood was collected in K2EDTA tubes by collaborating institutions according to the institutions' own protocols. For TCRbeta analysis, collaborator samples were shipped as frozen whole blood, as isolated PBMCs, or as DNA extracted from either sample type. The immunoSEQ Assay, a bias-controlled multiplex PCR, was used to amplify TCRbeta CDR3 regions from genomic DNA. The source study handled its data this way. The number of nucleated cells in each sample was estimated from the amplification of reference gene primers within the assay. To quantify the absolute abundance of each unique TCRbeta CDR3 rearrangement, sequence reads were collapsed and filtered. For each sample, productive Simpson clonality was calculated by taking the square root of Simpson's diversity index across productive rearrangements. This is the immuneACCESS table as TCRdb keeps it, with only in-frame sequences that have V and J called. A part of the clones is gone; compared with another copy, unresolved V genes explain less than half, and the rest is unexplained. V, J and clone size are those of that table, while D and trimming were read from the DNA. The sample records over 20,000 clones, more than 65% of which are singletons. Less than 65% of the sample lies in the top ten.

Trimming takes 7 bases off V and 8 bases off J; junction bases not matched to a gene: 20. Its CDR3 holds 18 amino acids, cysteine through phenylalanine. Here the CDR3 DNA is all that survives: 54 bases in frame from base 1. Via the germline V gene, CDR1 is SGHRS and CDR2 YFSETQ. Sequencing was carried out using peripheral blood. Recombination connected TRBV5-1 to TRBJ2-1, with TRBD1 matching 11 junction bases. The TCR originated in a man in his forties or fifties with active or convalescent COVID-19. The nucleotide sequence is given as TGCGCCAGCGGACTCCCCGCCGCCCAGGACAGGGGGCGTCATGAGCAGTTCTTC. This encodes CASGLPAAQDRGRHEQFF.